The 23 T cell receptor beta chains below were found in one sample sequenced in a study of T-cell reconstitution after alpha-beta-depleted transplantation in children. Preparing the TCRbeta library involved the use of unique molecular identifiers. TCRdb re-derived calls from the PCR reads in MiXCR, one entry per CDR3 protein. The sample carries approximately 190,000 distinct CDR3 sequences, 5% to 7.5% recorded once. The source material was PBMCs, sampled before TCRalphabeta/CD19-depleted stem cell transplant. All receptors derive from a girl less than two years old with combined immunodeficiency, due to receive a stem cell transplant.

The table lists this clonotype with many counts. This chain connects TRBV6-5 to TRBJ2-7; D is ambiguous. The CDR3 runs 13 residues. V lost 2 bases, J lost 0 bases, and 5 bases lay in between. Germline V gene data show CDR1 as MNHEY and CDR2 as SVGAGI. The CDR3 bases are TGTGCCAGCAGTTACCTGCCCTCCTACGAGCAGTACTTC. This translates into CASSYLPSYEQYF.

This clonotype was recorded many times. The genes are TRBV5-1 and TRBJ2-1, with D unclear. CDR1 is SGHRS, CDR2 YFSETQ, per germline. V was clipped by 2 bases and J by 5 bases, with 5 bases between them. This CDR3 spans 12 amino acids. CDR3 DNA: TGCGCCAGCAGCTTTTGGGACAATGAGCAGTTCTTC. Amino acids: CASSFWDNEQFF.

This clonotype was seen repeatedly, ten times or more. V is TRBV19 and J is TRBJ2-7, with TRBD1 identical over 12 bases. The CDR3 loop spans 15 amino acids. Losses at the gene ends were 10 bases for V and 6 bases for J; bases not matched to a gene: 13. Germline V gene data show CDR1 as LNHDA and CDR2 as SQIVND (reference sequence). The CDR3 is CATEIMGTGGPEQYF. The CDR3 region has the DNA TGTGCCACTGAAATAATGGGGACAGGGGGCCCCGAGCAGTACTTC.

At least ten counts were recorded for this clonotype. V is TRBV24-1 and J is TRBJ2-1, with 8 bases that match TRBD1. The CDR3 runs 17 residues. V dropped 2 bases and J dropped 5; count of bases not matched to a gene: 10. Looked up from germline, CDR1 is KGHDR and CDR2 is SFDVKD. The CDR3 loop reads CATSDYYVGTGNNEQFF. DNA of the CDR3: TGTGCCACCAGTGATTATTACGTCGGGACAGGTAACAATGAGCAGTTCTTC.

This clonotype was seen many times. The chain carries TRBV7-2 and TRBJ2-3, with D maybe TRBD1 (6 bases). Trimming cost V 5 bases and J 3 bases, with 21 bases left between them. CDR3 length: 17 amino acids. Germline V CDR1 and CDR2: SGHTA, FQGNSA. CDR3 DNA sequence: TGTGCCAGCAGCGCGCGCGAAACAGGGATGGGGACAGATACGCAGTATTTT. Amino acid sequence: CASSARETGMGTDTQYF.

This clonotype was picked up a small number of times. V gene TRBV7-9 combines with J gene TRBJ2-3, with 9 bases that match TRBD2. The J segment lost 2 bases and the V segment lost 4 bases, leaving 4 bases of the junction unmatched. This CDR3 comprises 15 residues. The germline V gene has CDR1 SEHNR and CDR2 FQNEAQ (reference sequence). As DNA, the CDR3 is TGTGCCAGCAGCTCCGCGGGGGGGGCCACAGATACGCAGTATTTT. Translation: CASSSAGGATDTQYF.

The chain is built from TRBV4-3 and TRBJ1-1; D not certain. Trimming took off 0 bases at V and 0 bases at J, with 2 bases between the two ends. CDR3 length equals 13 residues. The germline gives CDR1 LGHNA, CDR2 YSLEER. CDR3: CASSQEMNTEAFF. In DNA, the CDR3 is TGCGCCAGCAGCCAAGAAATGAACACTGAAGCTTTCTTT.

In this sample, this clonotype turned up many times. The V gene is TRBV29-1, the J gene TRBJ2-7; a possible D gene is TRBD1 (7 bases). Germline V gives CDR1 SQVTM, CDR2 ANQGSEA. This CDR3 has 14 residues. V was shortened by 3 bases and J by 9 bases, with 21 bases between the two germline ends. Written as DNA, the CDR3 is TGCAGCGTTGAGAGGGGGGAGACAGGGAGGAGGCAGTACTTC. Translation: CSVERGETGRRQYF.

Many counts were recorded for this clonotype. This chain links TRBV6-5 with TRBJ2-1; D gene uncertain. Trimming cost V 7 bases and J 2 bases, with 18 bases left between them. This CDR3 spans 16 amino acids. Germline-derived CDR1 and CDR2 are MNHEY and SVGAGI. The chain's CDR3 is CASKDSTIRAYNEQFF. The CDR3, as DNA: TGTGCCAGCAAGGATAGTACGATTCGAGCCTACAATGAGCAGTTCTTC.

This clonotype was found a few times. The gene calls are TRBV20-1 and TRBJ2-2; D tentatively fits TRBD1 or TRBD2 (5 bases each). Per germline, CDR1 DFQATT and CDR2 SNEGSKA (reference sequence). The CDR3 is 12 residues long. V was trimmed by 4 bases and J by 6 bases, leaving 9 bases between them. DNA for the CDR3: TGCAGTGCTACAGGGAGTTCCGGGGAGCTGTTTTTT. It yields the protein CSATGSSGELFF.

Remarks on this clonotype: The junction departs from germline at one end; a sequencing error may be responsible. The V and J genes are TRBV5-4 and TRBJ1-2; D uncertain. The CDR3 runs 13 residues. Per the germline V gene, CDR1 is SGHNT and CDR2 is YYREEE (reference sequence). The CDR3 DNA sequence: TGTGCCAGCGGCTTGGACCGCTATTATGGCTACACCTTC. This codes for CASGLDRYYGYTF.

Many counts were recorded for this clonotype. This chain links TRBV9 with TRBJ2-5; TRBD1 matches 9 bases. The CDR3 totals 16 residues. J gave up 3 bases and V 3 bases, and 9 bases lay outside the gene matches. Germline V CDR1 and CDR2: SGDLS, YYNGEE. Written as DNA, the CDR3 is TGTGCCAGCAGCGACAACCGGGACAGGGATGAAGAGACCCAGTACTTC. Its translation is CASSDNRDRDEETQYF.

The sample holds many counts of this clonotype. The V gene is TRBV29-1, the J gene TRBJ2-1; TRBD1 might be the D (6 bases). The V gene's germline CDR1 is SQVTM and CDR2 ANQGSEA. The CDR3 consists of 14 residues. V dropped 6 bases and J dropped 4 bases, with 16 bases sitting between them. CDR3 nucleotide sequence: TGCAGCGTCGGGACAAATACCCTTTACAATGAGCAGTTCTTC. Residues: CSVGTNTLYNEQFF.

This clonotype was observed at least ten times. The chain uses TRBV7-6 and TRBJ2-1, with TRBD2 identical over 8 bases. CDR1 is SGHVS and CDR2 is FNYEAQ in the germline V gene. There are 16 residues in the CDR3. Trimming cost V 1 base and J 1 base; bases outside gene matches: 3. The CDR3 region has the DNA TGTGCCAGCAGCTTAGATGCGGGAGGTTCCTACAATGAGCAGTTCTTC. This codes for CASSLDAGGSYNEQFF.

This clonotype has ten or more counts. The gene calls are TRBV29-1 and TRBJ1-1, with D perhaps matching TRBD1 (6 bases). The CDR3 contains 14 residues. Deletions cut 5 bases from V and 1 base from J, with 14 bases between. CDR1 SQVTM and CDR2 ANQGSEA come from the germline V gene. The CDR3 region has the DNA TGCAGCGTTACCCCCCAGGGGACGAACACTGAAGCTTTCTTT. Translation gives CSVTPQGTNTEAFF.

The CDR3, as DNA: TGTGCCAGCTCACCAGCGTCAGCGGGGGCCTCCTACGAGCAGTACTTC. It encodes CASSPASAGASYEQYF. The chain uses TRBV18 and TRBJ2-7, with 8 bases identical to TRBD2. The CDR3 runs 16 residues. J was trimmed by 0 bases and V by 2 bases; bases with no gene match: 6. From germline, CDR1 is KGHSH and CDR2 LQKENI.

This chain uses TRBV6-1 with TRBJ1-2, with D maybe TRBD1 (6 bases). The CDR3 totals 15 residues. Trimming took 6 bases from V and 0 from J, leaving 14 bases between them. Germline CDR1 is MNHNS and CDR2 is SASEGT. This CDR3 reads CASRNDRSPNYGYTF. CDR3 nucleotide sequence: TGTGCCAGCAGAAACGACAGGAGCCCTAACTATGGCTACACCTTC.

This clonotype was observed many times. V is TRBV4-2 and J is TRBJ2-3, with D tentatively TRBD2 (5 bases). This CDR3 is built from 17 residues. CDR1 LGHNA and CDR2 YNFKEQ come from the germline V gene. V lost 0 bases to trimming and J lost 5 bases, with 18 bases between them. Here the CDR3 reads CASSQELPAEMGDTQYF. The CDR3 nucleotides are TGTGCCAGCAGCCAAGAGCTGCCAGCGGAGATGGGAGATACGCAGTATTTT.

This clonotype was counted at least ten times. This sequence joins TRBV2 and TRBJ1-1; 7 nucleotides line up with TRBD1. The trim removed 6 bases at V and 0 bases at J, leaving 7 bases unmatched. The CDR3 length is 15 residues. The germline V gene has CDR1 SNHLY and CDR2 FYNNEI. The CDR3 bases are TGTGCCAGCAGGGGGGACAGCGTCATGAACACTGAAGCTTTCTTT. Protein: CASRGDSVMNTEAFF. Combining the CDR3 with reference TRBV2 and TRBJ1-1 gives the whole variable domain EPEVTQTPSHQVTQMGQEVILRCVPISNHLYFYWYRQILGQKVEFLVSFYNNEISEKSEIFDDQFSVERPDGSNFTLKIRSTKLEDSAMYFCASRGDSVMNTEAFFGQGTRLTVV.

The V call is TRBV12-3 or TRBV12-4, the J call TRBJ2-5; D is tentatively TRBD1 or TRBD2 (5 bases each). The CDR3 runs to 16 residues. Trimming removed 5 bases from V and 4 bases from J, with 20 bases in between. CDR3 bases: TGTGCCAGCAGTGCGCCCTGGGACCCCCGAGGAGAGACCCAGTACTTC. This gives the protein CASSAPWDPRGETQYF.

This clonotype was seen at least ten times. The J gene is TRBJ2-3, the V gene TRBV5-8, with D maybe TRBD2 (7 bases). V was clipped by 0 bases and J by 4 bases, with 15 bases between them. This CDR3 spans 16 amino acids. Germline V gives CDR1 SGHTS, CDR2 YDEGEE. The CDR3 sequence is CASSLGLGGGADTQYF. The CDR3 coding sequence is TGTGCCAGCAGCTTGGGACTAGGAGGGGGGGCAGATACGCAGTATTTT.

This clonotype was counted at least ten times. The rearrangement links TRBV15 to TRBJ2-3, with TRBD2 matching over 8 bases. CDR3 length: 14 amino acids. Trimming removed 5 bases from V and 5 bases from J; junction bases left unmatched: 6. Germline values: CDR1 LNHNV, CDR2 YYDKDF (reference sequence). CDR3 DNA sequence: TGTGCCACCAGCCGGGCGGGAGGAGTAGATACGCAGTATTTT. It yields the protein CATSRAGGVDTQYF.

This clonotype came up many times. This chain joins TRBV7-2 and TRBJ2-7; D gene ambiguous. The ends were cut back, 0 bases at V and 2 bases at J, with 14 bases in the middle. Germline V gene sequence: CDR1 SGHTA, CDR2 FQGNSA. This CDR3 spans 16 amino acids. The CDR3 sequence: CASSLADTLPPYEQYF. Written as DNA, the CDR3 is TGTGCCAGCAGCTTAGCCGACACTCTCCCGCCCTACGAGCAGTACTTC.